This TCR beta chain stems from a study of blood T cell repertoires in COVID-19. This clone came up a few times. Donors were grouped by their self-reported clinical history. Per the original data handling: Reference gene primer amplification gave estimated nucleated cell counts. Sequencing was performed with immunoSEQ multiplex PCR; in TCRdb, only in-frame clones are kept and a portion is missing. That table supplies the V and J calls and clone size; D and trimming were determined from the DNA. The table shows 200,000 to 250,000 clones, with roughly 89% occurring only once. The sample taken for sequencing was PBMCs or T cells enriched from blood (not recorded which). The receptor was derived from a woman aged 40 to 50 with acute COVID-19.

CDR3 DNA sequence: TGTGCCAGCTCACCACCCTTAACGGGGAGGGAGAGGAATGAGCAGTTCTTC. Its protein is CASSPPLTGRERNEQFF. V is TRBV18 and J is TRBJ2-1; 7 bases are a match to TRBD2. CDR3 length equals 17 residues. Per germline, CDR1 KGHSH and CDR2 LQKENI. J lost 7 bases, V lost 0 bases, and 12 bases had no gene match.